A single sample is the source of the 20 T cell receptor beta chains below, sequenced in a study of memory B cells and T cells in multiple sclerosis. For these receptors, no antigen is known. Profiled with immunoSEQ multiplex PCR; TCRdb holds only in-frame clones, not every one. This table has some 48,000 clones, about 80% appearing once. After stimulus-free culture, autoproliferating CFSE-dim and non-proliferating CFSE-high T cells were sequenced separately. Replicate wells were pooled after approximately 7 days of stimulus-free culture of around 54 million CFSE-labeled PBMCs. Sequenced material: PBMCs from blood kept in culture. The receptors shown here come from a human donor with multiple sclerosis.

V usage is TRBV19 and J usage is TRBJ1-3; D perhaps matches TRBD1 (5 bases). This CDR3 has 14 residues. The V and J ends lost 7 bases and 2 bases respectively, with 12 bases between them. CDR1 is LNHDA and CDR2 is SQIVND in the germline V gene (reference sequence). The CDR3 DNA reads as TGTGCCAGTACCCAGGGTACGGCTGGAAACACCATATATTTT. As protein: CASTQGTAGNTIYF.

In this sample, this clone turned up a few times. In DNA, the CDR3 is TGCAGCGTTGAAATGGGGACCAACTATGGCTACACCTTC. Residues: CSVEMGTNYGYTF. This sequence joins TRBV29-1 and TRBJ1-2; possibly TRBD1 for D (5 bases). This CDR3 has 13 amino acids. V lost 2 bases and J lost 2, with 9 bases in between. CDR1 is SQVTM and CDR2 is ANQGSEA in the germline V gene.

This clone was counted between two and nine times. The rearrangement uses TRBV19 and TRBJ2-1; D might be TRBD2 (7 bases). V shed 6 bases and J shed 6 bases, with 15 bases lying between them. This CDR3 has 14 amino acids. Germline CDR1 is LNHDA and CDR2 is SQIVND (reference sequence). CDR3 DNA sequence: TGTGCCAGTAGGGGAAGGGGAGGGGGCAATGAGCAGTTCTTC. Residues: CASRGRGGGNEQFF.

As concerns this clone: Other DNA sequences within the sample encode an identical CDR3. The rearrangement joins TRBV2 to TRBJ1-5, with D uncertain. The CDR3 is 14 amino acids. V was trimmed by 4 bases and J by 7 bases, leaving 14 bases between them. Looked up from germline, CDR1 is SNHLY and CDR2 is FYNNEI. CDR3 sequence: CASSADGRGQPQHF. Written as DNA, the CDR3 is TGTGCCAGCAGTGCAGACGGCCGAGGGCAGCCCCAGCATTTT.

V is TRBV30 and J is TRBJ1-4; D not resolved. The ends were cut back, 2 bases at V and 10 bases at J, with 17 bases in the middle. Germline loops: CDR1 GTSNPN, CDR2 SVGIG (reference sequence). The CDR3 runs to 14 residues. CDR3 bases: TGTGCCTGGAGTTTTTCGACCCCCGAGGGAAAACTGTTTTTT. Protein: CAWSFSTPEGKLFF. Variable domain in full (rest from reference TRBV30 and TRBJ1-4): SQTIHQWPATLVQPVGSPLSLECTVEGTSNPNLYWYRQAAGRGLQLLFYSVGIGQISSEVPQNLSASRPQDRQFILSSKKLLLSDSGFYLCAWSFSTPEGKLFFGSGTQLSVL.

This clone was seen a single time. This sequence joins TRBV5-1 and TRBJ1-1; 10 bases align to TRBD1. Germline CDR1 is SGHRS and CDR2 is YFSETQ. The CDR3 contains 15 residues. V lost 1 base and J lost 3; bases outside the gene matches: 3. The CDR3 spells CASSLYDRGHTEAFF. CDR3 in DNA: TGCGCCAGCAGCTTGTATGACAGGGGGCACACTGAAGCTTTCTTT. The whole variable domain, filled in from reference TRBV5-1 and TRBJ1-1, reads KAGVTQTPRYLIKTRGQQVTLSCSPISGHRSVSWYQQTPGQGLQFLFEYFSETQRNKGNFPGRFSGRQFSNSRSEMNVSTLELGDSALYLCASSLYDRGHTEAFFGQGTRLTVV.

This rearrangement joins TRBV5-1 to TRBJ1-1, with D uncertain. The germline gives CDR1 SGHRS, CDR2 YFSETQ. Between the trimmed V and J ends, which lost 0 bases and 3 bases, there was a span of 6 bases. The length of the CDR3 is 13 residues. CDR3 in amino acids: CASSLEADTEAFF. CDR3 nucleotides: TGCGCCAGCAGCTTGGAGGCAGACACTGAAGCTTTCTTT.

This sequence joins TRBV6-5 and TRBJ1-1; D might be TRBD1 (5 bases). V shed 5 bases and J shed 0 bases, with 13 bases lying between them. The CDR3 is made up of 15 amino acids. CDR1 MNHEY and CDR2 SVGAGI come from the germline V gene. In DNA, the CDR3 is TGTGCCAGCAGTAAAACCGGGACGGTGAACACTGAAGCTTTCTTT. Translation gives CASSKTGTVNTEAFF.

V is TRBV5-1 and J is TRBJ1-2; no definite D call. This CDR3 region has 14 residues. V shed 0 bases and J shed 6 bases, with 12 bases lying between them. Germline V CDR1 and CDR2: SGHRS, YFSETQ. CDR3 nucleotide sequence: TGCGCCAGCAGCTTGGGAGCAGTACGGGATGGCTACACCTTC. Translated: CASSLGAVRDGYTF.

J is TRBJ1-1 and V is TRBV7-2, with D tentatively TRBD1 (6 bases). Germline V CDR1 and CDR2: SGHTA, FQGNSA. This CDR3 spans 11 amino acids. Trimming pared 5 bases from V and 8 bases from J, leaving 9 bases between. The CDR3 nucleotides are TGTGCCAGCAGCCCCGGGACAGAAGCTTTCTTT. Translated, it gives CASSPGTEAFF.

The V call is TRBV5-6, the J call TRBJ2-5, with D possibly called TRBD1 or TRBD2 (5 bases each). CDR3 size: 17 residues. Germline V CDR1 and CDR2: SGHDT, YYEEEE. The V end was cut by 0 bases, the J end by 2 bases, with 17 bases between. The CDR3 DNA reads TGTGCCAGCAGCTTGGTGGGGGTGAAGACCTATCAAGAGACCCAGTACTTC. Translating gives CASSLVGVKTYQETQYF.

The CDR3 DNA reads as TGTGCCAGTAGTATAGGGGACCGAGAAGCAGATACGCAGTATTTT. Translation gives CASSIGDREADTQYF. The chain couples TRBV19 to TRBJ2-3; D is perhaps TRBD1 or TRBD2 (5 bases each). Germline values: CDR1 LNHDA, CDR2 SQIVND (reference sequence). This CDR3 has 15 residues. Trimming pared 1 base from V and 4 bases from J, leaving 12 bases between.

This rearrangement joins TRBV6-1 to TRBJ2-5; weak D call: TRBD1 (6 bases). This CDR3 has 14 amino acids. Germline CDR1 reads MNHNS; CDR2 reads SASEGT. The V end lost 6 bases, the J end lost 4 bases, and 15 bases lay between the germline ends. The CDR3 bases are TGTGCCAGCAGCCCTACAGGGCTGGGAGAGACCCAGTACTTC. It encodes CASSPTGLGETQYF.

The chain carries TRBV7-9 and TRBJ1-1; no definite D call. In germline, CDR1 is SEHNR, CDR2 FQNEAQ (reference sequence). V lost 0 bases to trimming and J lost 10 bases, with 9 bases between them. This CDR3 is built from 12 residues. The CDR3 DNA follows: TGTGCCAGCAGCTTAGCGGCCTCCAGAGCTTTCTTT. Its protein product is CASSLAASRAFF.

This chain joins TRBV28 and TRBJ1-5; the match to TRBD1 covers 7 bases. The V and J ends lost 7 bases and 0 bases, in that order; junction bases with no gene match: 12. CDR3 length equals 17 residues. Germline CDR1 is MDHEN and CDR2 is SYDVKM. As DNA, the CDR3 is TGTGCCAGCATGAGTTACTTGAGACAGGGTAGCAATCAGCCCCAGCATTTT. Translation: CASMSYLRQGSNQPQHF.

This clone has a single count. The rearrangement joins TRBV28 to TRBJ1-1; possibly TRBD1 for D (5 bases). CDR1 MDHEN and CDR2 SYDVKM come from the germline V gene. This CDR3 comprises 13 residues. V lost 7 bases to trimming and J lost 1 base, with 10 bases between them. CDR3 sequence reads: CASTGAGNTEAFF. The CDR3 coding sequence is TGTGCCAGCACCGGGGCAGGGAACACTGAAGCTTTCTTT. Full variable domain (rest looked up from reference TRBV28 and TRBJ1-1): DVKVTQSSRYLVKRTGEKVFLECVQDMDHENMFWYRQDPGLGLRLIYFSYDVKMKEKGDIPEGYSVSREKKERFSLILESASTNQTSMYLCASTGAGNTEAFFGQGTRLTVV.

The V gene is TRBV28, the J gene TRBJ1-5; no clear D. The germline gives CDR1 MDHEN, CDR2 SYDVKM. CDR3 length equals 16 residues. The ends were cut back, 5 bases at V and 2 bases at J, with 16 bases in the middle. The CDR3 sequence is CASSLGQGIGNQPQHF. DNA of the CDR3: TGTGCCAGCAGTCTAGGGCAAGGGATCGGCAATCAGCCCCAGCATTTT.

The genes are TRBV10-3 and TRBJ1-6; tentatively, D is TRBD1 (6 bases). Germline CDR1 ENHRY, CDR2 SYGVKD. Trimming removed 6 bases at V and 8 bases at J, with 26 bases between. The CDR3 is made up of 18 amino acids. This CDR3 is CAIRARMSLQGTHSPLHF. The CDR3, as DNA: TGTGCCATCAGAGCCAGGATGAGCCTACAGGGTACGCATTCACCCCTCCACTTT.

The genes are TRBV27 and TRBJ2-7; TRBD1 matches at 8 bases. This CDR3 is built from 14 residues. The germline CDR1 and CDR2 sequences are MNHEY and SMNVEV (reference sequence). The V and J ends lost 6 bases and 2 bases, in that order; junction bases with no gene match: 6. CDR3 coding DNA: TGTGCCAGCAGGCGGACAGGGTTAACCTACGAGCAGTACTTC. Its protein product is CASRRTGLTYEQYF.

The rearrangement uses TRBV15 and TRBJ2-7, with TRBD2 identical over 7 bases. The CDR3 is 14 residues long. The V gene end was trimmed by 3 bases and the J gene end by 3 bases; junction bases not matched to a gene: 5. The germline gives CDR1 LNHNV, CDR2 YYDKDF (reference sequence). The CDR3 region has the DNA TGTGCCACCAGCAGTCCCGGGGGGAACTACGAGCAGTACTTC. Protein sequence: CATSSPGGNYEQYF.